One sample yielded the 8 T cell receptor beta chains listed below, sequenced in a study of technical replicates of blood from several donors. Using immunoSEQ multiplex PCR, the repertoire was profiled, and TCRdb retains in-frame clones only, with some absent. The top ten hold around 0.21% of the sample, which has around 92,000 clones, around 96% seen once. Input material: T cells isolated from PBMCs. The origin of the receptors is a human donor in good health.

The J gene is TRBJ1-1, the V gene TRBV6-5; D is unclear. Trimming took 5 bases from V and 6 from J, leaving 7 bases between them. CDR3 length equals 11 residues. Per germline, CDR1 MNHEY and CDR2 SVGAGI. DNA for the CDR3: TGTGCCAGCAGTGCTAACCCTGAAGCTTTCTTT. Its protein product is CASSANPEAFF.

The gene calls are TRBV6-5 and TRBJ1-1, with a possible D match to TRBD1 (5 bases). CDR1 MNHEY and CDR2 SVGAGI come from the germline V gene. Trimming left V 0 bases short and J 3 bases short, with 14 bases between. The CDR3 consists of 16 residues. This CDR3 is CASSYSRGNGDTEAFF. In DNA, the CDR3 is TGTGCCAGCAGTTACTCGCGGGGGAACGGGGACACTGAAGCTTTCTTT.

Here the CDR3 DNA reads TGTGCCAGCAGCTTAGAGACAGGGTTCTATGGCTACACCTTC. Its translation: CASSLETGFYGYTF. This chain uses TRBV7-6 with TRBJ1-2; 7 bases match TRBD1. After removal of 1 base from V and 4 bases from J, the junction contained 3 bases not matched to a gene. CDR3 length: 14 amino acids. The germline gives CDR1 SGHVS, CDR2 FNYEAQ.

V and J are TRBV7-2 and TRBJ2-7; 7 bases are a match to TRBD2. Germline loops: CDR1 SGHTA, CDR2 FQGNSA. The CDR3 sequence is 15 residues long. Unmatched junction bases numbered 10, after V lost 6 bases and J lost 2 bases. CDR3 sequence: CASRIKGLKAYEQYF. CDR3 nucleotides: TGTGCCAGCAGAATAAAGGGACTAAAAGCCTACGAGCAGTACTTC. The variable domain in full, with the rest retrieved from reference TRBV7-2 and TRBJ2-7, is GAGVSQSPSNKVTEKGKDVELRCDPISGHTALYWYRQSLGQGLEFLIYFQGNSAPDKSGLPSDRFSAERTGGSVSTLTIQRTQQEDSAVYLCASRIKGLKAYEQYFGPGTRLTVT.

The chain combines TRBV5-1 with TRBJ2-2; maybe TRBD1 (6 bases). V was cut by 4 bases and J by 1 base, with 8 bases left in between. Germline CDR1 is SGHRS and CDR2 is YFSETQ. The CDR3 runs 14 residues. CDR3 sequence reads: CASSGQLNTGELFF. CDR3 bases: TGCGCCAGCAGCGGACAGCTGAACACCGGGGAGCTGTTTTTT.

In nucleotides, the CDR3 is TGTGCCAGCAGCAGCCCCAAAAACAGGGAGGGCCTCCATCAGCCCCAGCATTTT. It encodes CASSSPKNREGLHQPQHF. The V gene is TRBV21-1, the J gene TRBJ1-5. TRBV21-1 represents a pseudogene. The CDR3 length is 18 residues.

The genes are TRBV28 and TRBJ2-5; the match to TRBD2 covers 7 bases. The CDR3 is 15 amino acids. CDR1 is MDHEN and CDR2 is SYDVKM in the germline V gene. J was trimmed by 2 bases and V by 5 bases; bases with no gene match: 8. This chain's CDR3 is CASSRTWGGQETQYF. Written as DNA, the CDR3 is TGTGCCAGCAGTCGTACTTGGGGGGGACAAGAGACCCAGTACTTC.

The chain employs TRBV9 and TRBJ2-5; 10 bases agree with TRBD2. Germline values: CDR1 SGDLS, CDR2 YYNGEE. V lost 3 bases, J lost 4 bases, and 12 bases stayed unmatched. This CDR3 has 17 amino acids. In nucleotides, the CDR3 is TGTGCCAGCAGCGCCCCGTGGAGGCTAGCGGGGGTAGAGACCCAGTACTTC. Translating it yields CASSAPWRLAGVETQYF.